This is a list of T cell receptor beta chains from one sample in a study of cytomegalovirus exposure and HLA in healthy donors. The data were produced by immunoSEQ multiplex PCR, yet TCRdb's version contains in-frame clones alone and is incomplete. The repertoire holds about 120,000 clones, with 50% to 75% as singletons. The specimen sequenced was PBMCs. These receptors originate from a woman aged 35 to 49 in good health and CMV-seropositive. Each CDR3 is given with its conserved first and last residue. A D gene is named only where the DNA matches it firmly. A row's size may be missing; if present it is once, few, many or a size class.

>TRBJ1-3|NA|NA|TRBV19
TGTGCCAGTAGTCGGCATAAAGCGGAAGGAAACACCATATATTTT
CASSRHKAEGNTIYF
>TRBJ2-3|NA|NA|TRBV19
TGTGCCAGTAGTAAACGACTAGACACAGATACGCAGTATTTT
CASSKRLDTDTQYF
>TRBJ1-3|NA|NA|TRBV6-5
TGTGCCAGCAGTGAGACTGCGGGAAACACCATATATTTT
CASSETAGNTIYF
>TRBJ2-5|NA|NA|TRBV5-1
TGCGCCAGCAGCTTGCAGCCAGCCCTGGGAGGTCAAGAGACCCAGTACTTC
CASSLQPALGGQETQYF
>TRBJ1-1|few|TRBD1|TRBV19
TGTGCCAGTAGTAGGGGGGGGACAGGTAACACTGAAGCTTTCTTT
CASSRGGTGNTEAFF
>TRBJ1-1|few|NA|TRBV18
TGTGCCAGCTCCTTGGACGCGGGGTTCACTGAAGCTTTCTTT
CASSLDAGFTEAFF
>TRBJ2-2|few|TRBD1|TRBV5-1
TGCGCCAGCAGCCACAGGACAGGGGGGAAGAACACCGGGGAGCTGTTTTTT
CASSHRTGGKNTGELFF
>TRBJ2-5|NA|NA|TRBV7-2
TGTGCCAGCAGCTTCGTTAGGGGCCGGGAGACCCAGTACTTC
CASSFVRGRETQYF
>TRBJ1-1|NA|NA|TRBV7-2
TGTGCCAGCAGCCCCACAGGGATGAACACTGAAGCTTTCTTT
CASSPTGMNTEAFF
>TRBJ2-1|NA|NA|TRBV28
TGTGCCAGCAGTTCCGTTGTTAGCGGCAATGAGCAGTTCTTC
CASSSVVSGNEQFF
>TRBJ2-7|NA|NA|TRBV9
TGTGCCAGCAGCGCCCGGGAAGCCCCCTACGAGCAGTACTTC
CASSAREAPYEQYF
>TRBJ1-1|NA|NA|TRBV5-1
TGCGCCAGCAGCTTGGGAGGTCTATCGGCTTTCTTT
CASSLGGLSAFF
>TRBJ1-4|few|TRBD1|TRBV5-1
TGCGCCAGCAGCTGGTTGGGACAGGGAAATGAAAAACTGTTTTTT
CASSWLGQGNEKLFF
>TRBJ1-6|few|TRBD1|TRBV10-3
TGTGCCATCAGTACAGGGGTAGGTTCACCCCTCCACTTT
CAISTGVGSPLHF
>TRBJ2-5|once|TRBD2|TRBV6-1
TGTGCCAGCAGGGATTCGGGAGGGGAGACCCAGTACTTC
CASRDSGGETQYF
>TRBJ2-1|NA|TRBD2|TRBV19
TGTGCCAGTAGCTTACTAGCGGGGGCCGACAATGAGCAGTTCTTC
CASSLLAGADNEQFF
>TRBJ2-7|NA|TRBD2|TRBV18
TGTGCCAGCTCAGGCACTAGCGGGAGTTCGTACGAGCAGTACTTC
CASSGTSGSSYEQYF
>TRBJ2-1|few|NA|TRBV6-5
TGTGCCAGCAGGAAGAACAGGAATGCCTACAATGAGCAGTTCTTC
CASRKNRNAYNEQFF
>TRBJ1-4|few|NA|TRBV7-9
TGTGCCAGCAGCCCGGGTTGGACTAATGAAAAACTGTTTTTT
CASSPGWTNEKLFF
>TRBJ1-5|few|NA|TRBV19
TGTGCCAGTAGTACCCTGTCGACTATGAGAACTCAGCCCCAGCATTTT
CASSTLSTMRTQPQHF